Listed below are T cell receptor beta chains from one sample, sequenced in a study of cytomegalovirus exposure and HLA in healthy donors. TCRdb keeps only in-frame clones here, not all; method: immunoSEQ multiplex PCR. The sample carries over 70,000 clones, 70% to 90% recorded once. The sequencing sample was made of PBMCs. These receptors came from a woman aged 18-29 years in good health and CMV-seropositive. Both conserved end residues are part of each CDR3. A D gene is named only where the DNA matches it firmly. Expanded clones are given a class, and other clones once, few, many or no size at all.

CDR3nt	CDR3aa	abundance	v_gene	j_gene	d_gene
TGTGCCAGCAGTGTCGACAGGGGCTACACAGATACGCAGTATTTT	CASSVDRGYTDTQYF	NA	TRBV6-1	TRBJ2-3	TRBD1
TGTGCCAGCAGCTTAGTCCAGAACACTGAAGCTTTCTTT	CASSLVQNTEAFF	NA	TRBV7-9	TRBJ1-1	NA
TGCGCCAGCAGAAAGGGGTACCGGGAGCCCCAGCATTTT	CASRKGYREPQHF	NA	TRBV4-3	TRBJ1-5	NA
TGTGCCAGCAGTTTATATGAGAACAGGCGCACAGATACGCAGTATTTT	CASSLYENRRTDTQYF	NA	TRBV28	TRBJ2-3	NA
TGTGCCAGCAGCGCCTCCCTGTCTTTTAGCTCCTACAATGAGCAGTTCTTC	CASSASLSFSSYNEQFF	NA	TRBV9	TRBJ2-1	NA
TGTGCCAGTAGTGAGGGACTAGCGGGAGACGAGCAGTACTTC	CASSEGLAGDEQYF	NA	TRBV19	TRBJ2-7	TRBD2
TGTGCCAGCACCTTCGGGGGGCTAGCGGGGGTGAACACCGGGGAGCTGTTTTTT	CASTFGGLAGVNTGELFF	NA	TRBV6-4	TRBJ2-2	TRBD2
TGTGCCAGCAGCGTAGCCGCAACTAATGAAAAACTGTTTTTT	CASSVAATNEKLFF	once	TRBV9	TRBJ1-4	NA
TGCGCCAGCAGCCAGGGGAAAGGACAGGTCCCAAGCGAGCAGTACTTC	CASSQGKGQVPSEQYF	NA	TRBV4-1	TRBJ2-7	TRBD1
TGTGCCAGCAGCCCATGGGGGCTAGTCACAGATACGCAGTATTTT	CASSPWGLVTDTQYF	once	TRBV7-2	TRBJ2-3	NA
TGTGCCAGCAGCTTCGATGGGGGGTTCGACACCGGGGAGCTGTTTTTT	CASSFDGGFDTGELFF	NA	TRBV7-9	TRBJ2-2	NA
TGTGCCAGCCGCCCAACAGGGATGTACTACGAGCAGTACTTC	CASRPTGMYYEQYF	NA	TRBV2	TRBJ2-7	NA
TGTGCCAGCAGCCAAAGACAGGACAATGAGCAGTTCTTC	CASSQRQDNEQFF	NA	TRBV4-2	TRBJ2-1	NA
TGTGCCAGCAGTTTAGCAGGGGGCGGCACGACTGAAGCTTTCTTT	CASSLAGGGTTEAFF	NA	TRBV28	TRBJ1-1	TRBD1
TGTGCCATCAGTGAGTCGACTGGGGCCGTAACCTACGAGCAGTACTTC	CAISESTGAVTYEQYF	NA	TRBV10-3	TRBJ2-7	NA
TGTGCCAGCAGCCCCGCGGTCGGGGGAGTCACAGATACGCAGTATTTT	CASSPAVGGVTDTQYF	NA	TRBV7-2	TRBJ2-3	NA
TGTGCCAGCAGCCCCCGCCTAGCGGGAGGGCCGTACGAGCAGTACTTC	CASSPRLAGGPYEQYF	NA	TRBV4-2	TRBJ2-7	TRBD2
TGCAGCGTTTTACAGGGGTCTTTGAGCTATGGCTACACCTTC	CSVLQGSLSYGYTF	NA	TRBV29-1	TRBJ1-2	TRBD1
TGTGCCAGCAGCCAATTGGGCCAAAGCTCCTACAATGAGCAGTTCTTC	CASSQLGQSSYNEQFF	once	TRBV6-6	TRBJ2-1	NA
TGTGCCAGCAGCTTTTATGGGACAGTGGGGGCCAAAAACATTCAGTACTTC	CASSFYGTVGAKNIQYF	once	TRBV5-5	TRBJ2-4	TRBD1
TGCGCCAGCAGCTTCCCTGAAGGCGGGGGGGCTGGCTACAATGAGCAGTTCTTC	CASSFPEGGGAGYNEQFF	NA	TRBV5-1	TRBJ2-1	TRBD2
TGTGCCAGCAGACCAAGCAGCAATCAGCCCCAGCATTTT	CASRPSSNQPQHF	few	TRBV2	TRBJ1-5	NA
TGTGCCAGCAGCCCTCCGACAGGGACTAACTATGGCTACACCTTC	CASSPPTGTNYGYTF	NA	TRBV9	TRBJ1-2	TRBD1
TGTGCCAGCAGCGATGGGACAGGGGGAGATACGCAGTATTTT	CASSDGTGGDTQYF	once	TRBV7-6	TRBJ2-3	TRBD1
TGTGCCAGCAGACCGAATCCAGGTGGGGAGCATCAGCCCCAGCATTTT	CASRPNPGGEHQPQHF	NA	TRBV2	TRBJ1-5	NA
TGTGCCAGCAGCCAGGCTAACTGGAACACTGAAGCTTTCTTT	CASSQANWNTEAFF	NA	TRBV5-4	TRBJ1-1	NA
TGTGCCAGCAGTTTGGGCTTTGGTTTTGAGGGCTACACCTTC	CASSLGFGFEGYTF	NA	TRBV28	TRBJ1-2	NA
TGTGCCTGGACCCACATAACAGGCGGTGGCTACACCTTC	CAWTHITGGGYTF	NA	TRBV30	TRBJ1-2	NA
TGCAGCGTTGCAATCGTGGACACCCGCCGGGGGTCCTATGGCTACACCTTC	CSVAIVDTRRGSYGYTF	NA	TRBV29-1	TRBJ1-2	NA
TGTGCCAGTAGTGGGCTGGGAGGGACTGAAGCTTTCTTT	CASSGLGGTEAFF	NA	TRBV19	TRBJ1-1	NA
TGTGCCAGCAGCCCCACGGACAGCTACTACGAGCAGTACTTC	CASSPTDSYYEQYF	NA	TRBV7-6	TRBJ2-7	NA
TGCGCCAGCAGCCGAACAGGGCCCCCTATAATTCTTCGGGGCTACACCTTC	CASSRTGPPIILRGYTF	NA	TRBV4-1	TRBJ1-2	NA
TGTGCCAGCAGTAGACGGGGGGCTAATGAAAAACTGTTTTTT	CASSRRGANEKLFF	NA	TRBV6-6	TRBJ1-4	NA
TGTGCCAGCAGTGCCTCACCCAGGACTGAAGCTTTCTTT	CASSASPRTEAFF	once	TRBV25-1	TRBJ1-1	NA
TGTGCCAGCAGAACGGGAGGGAACACTGAAGCTTTCTTT	CASRTGGNTEAFF	NA	TRBV7-2	TRBJ1-1	NA
TGTGCCAGCAGCCAAGATCCAGGGGGCGTCCTTCTCAATGAGCAGTTCTTC	CASSQDPGGVLLNEQFF	NA	TRBV4-2	TRBJ2-1	TRBD1
TGTGCCAGCAGCTCCGGAGGACCCGATGAGCAGTTCTTC	CASSSGGPDEQFF	NA	TRBV7-9	TRBJ2-1	NA
TGTGCCAGCAGTCATCCCCGTCTAGAGGGGGACACTGAAGCTTTCTTT	CASSHPRLEGDTEAFF	NA	TRBV2	TRBJ1-1	NA
TGTGCCAGCAGCCCAAACGAGGATTATCGCGGCTACACCTTC	CASSPNEDYRGYTF	once	TRBV7-3	TRBJ1-2	NA
TGTGCCAGCAGCTCCGGGACTTCTTACACCGGGGAGCTGTTTTTT	CASSSGTSYTGELFF	NA	TRBV6-1	TRBJ2-2	NA
TGTGCCAGTAGTATTGGACGGGGTGCCTATGGCTACACCTTC	CASSIGRGAYGYTF	few	TRBV19	TRBJ1-2	NA
TGCGCCAGCAGGGCCAGTAACACTGAAGCTTTCTTT	CASRASNTEAFF	NA	TRBV4-1	TRBJ1-1	NA
TGTGCCAGCATCCAGGGGAGGGATGAGCAGTTCTTC	CASIQGRDEQFF	NA	TRBV28	TRBJ2-1	NA
TGCGCCAGCAGCCAAGACCGGGGAGAGCAGCCCCAGCATTTT	CASSQDRGEQPQHF	NA	TRBV4-3	TRBJ1-5	NA
TGTGCCAGCAGTTTAGAAGGGGATGGCTACACCTTC	CASSLEGDGYTF	once	TRBV28	TRBJ1-2	NA
TGTGCCATTAGGCGGGAAGATAAAGACAATGAGCAGTTCTTC	CAIRREDKDNEQFF	NA	TRBV6-1	TRBJ2-1	NA
TGCGCCAGCAGCTTGGCCCAAACGAGCTCTGGAAACACCATATATTTT	CASSLAQTSSGNTIYF	NA	TRBV5-1	TRBJ1-3	NA
TGCGCCAGCAGCCCCCTCCTTGCAGATACGCAGTATTTT	CASSPLLADTQYF	NA	TRBV4-1	TRBJ2-3	NA